The entry below gives a single T cell receptor beta chain sequence along with its context. Antigen specificity is unknown. The sample belongs to a study of T cells in localized non-small cell lung cancer. Study-wide points: Because sequencing included only one region (of the tumor), heterogeneity remains possible.

The length of the CDR3 is 15 residues. The germline CDR1 and CDR2 sequences are SQVTM and ANQGSEA. Unmatched junction bases numbered 5, after V lost 3 bases and J lost 0 bases. Assay: immunoSEQ multiplex PCR; the TCRdb copy retains only in-frame clones and omits some. The sample gives 25,000 to 35,000 clones, around four fifths of which show up once; 16% is in the top ten. The specimen comprised peripheral blood, sampled before any cancer treatment. The TCR comes from a male donor aged 60 or over with stage III squamous cell lung carcinoma. The J gene is TRBJ1-1, the V gene TRBV29-1; 9 bases are shared with TRBD1. The CDR3 bases are TGCAGCGTTGATCCGGGGACAGGGTTGAACACTGAAGCTTTCTTT. It encodes CSVDPGTGLNTEAFF.